The 28 T cell receptor beta chains below come from one sample, sequenced in a study of shared clonotypes between healthy human individuals. Clones were read by immunoSEQ multiplex PCR, and TCRdb kept only the in-frame ones, dropping some. Among 950,000 to 1,200,000 clones listed, roughly 80% were seen once. Sequenced sample: memory CD4+ T cells from PBMCs. The sample's subset: CD45RA-negative fraction. The receptors were sampled from a man aged 18 to 30 in good health. Some clones in this sample may be carry-over from other donors' samples.

The genes are TRBV18 and TRBJ1-6; 10 bases match TRBD1. V gave up 6 bases and J gave up 7 bases; unmatched junction bases: 15. The CDR3 is 18 amino acids. Looked up from germline, CDR1 is KGHSH and CDR2 is LQKENI. CDR3 region: CASSTLALATGGNSPLHF. The CDR3 nucleotides are TGTGCCAGCTCGACCCTGGCTCTTGCGACAGGGGGCAATTCACCCCTCCACTTT.

This clone was seen more than once but under ten times. V usage is TRBV5-3 and J usage is TRBJ2-7; D is perhaps TRBD1 or TRBD2 (5 bases each). TRBV5-3 is an ORF, and what it does is uncertain. V lost 5 bases and J 9 bases, leaving 15 bases between the germline ends. CDR3 length: 12 residues. The DNA for the CDR3 is TGTGCCAGAAGTTACCCAGGGACCGCGCAGTACTTC. Amino acid sequence: CARSYPGTAQYF.

This chain connects TRBV7-9 to TRBJ2-1; D is undetermined. This CDR3 region has 16 residues. Germline assignment: CDR1 SEHNR and CDR2 FQNEAQ (reference sequence). With 2 bases removed from V and 0 bases from J, the gap between germline ends came to 11 bases. CDR3 amino acids: CASSLMAKSSYNEQFF. CDR3 DNA sequence: TGTGCCAGCAGCTTAATGGCCAAGAGCTCCTACAATGAGCAGTTCTTC.

Notes on this clone: Other DNA sequences in this sample translate to the same CDR3. This chain connects TRBV28 to TRBJ1-1; the D is unclear. The CDR3 contains 12 residues. Trimming cost V 4 bases and J 0 bases, with 3 bases left between them. The germline gives CDR1 MDHEN, CDR2 SYDVKM. CDR3 bases: TGTGCCAGCAGTTCAGTGAACACTGAAGCTTTCTTT. Its translation is CASSSVNTEAFF.

The chain uses TRBV28 and TRBJ2-7, with TRBD2 as a possible D gene (7 bases). Trimming left V 7 bases short and J 5 bases short, with 15 bases between. The length of the CDR3 is 13 residues. The germline V gene encodes CDR1 MDHEN and CDR2 SYDVKM. CDR3 bases: TGTGCCAGCACCCGAACAGGGAGGGACGAGCAGTACTTC. Translation: CASTRTGRDEQYF. The full variable domain, completed using reference TRBV28 and TRBJ2-7, is DVKVTQSSRYLVKRTGEKVFLECVQDMDHENMFWYRQDPGLGLRLIYFSYDVKMKEKGDIPEGYSVSREKKERFSLILESASTNQTSMYLCASTRTGRDEQYFGPGTRLTVT.

About this clone itself: A much larger clone lies a single base off, so this may be a read error. Additional DNA sequences in this sample encode the identical CDR3. The V gene is TRBV27, the J gene TRBJ2-1; D is possibly TRBD1 or TRBD2 (5 bases each). The germline V gene has CDR1 MNHEY and CDR2 SMNVEV (reference sequence). This CDR3 is built from 15 residues. V was cut by 3 bases and J by 5 bases, with 14 bases left in between. For the CDR3, the DNA is TGTGCCAGCAGTTTGGGGCTAGCAGGAAACAATGAGCAGTTCTTC. Translation gives CASSLGLAGNNEQFF.

This clone was detected only once. Other nucleotide sequences in the sample specify the same CDR3. The chain links TRBV7-2 to TRBJ2-5; D not certain. The V end was cut by 5 bases, the J end by 7 bases, with 8 bases between. The CDR3 consists of 11 residues. CDR1 and CDR2 from the germline V gene are SGHTA and FQGNSA. The CDR3, as DNA: TGTGCCAGCAGCCCCGGGTTGACCCAGTACTTC. Translated, it gives CASSPGLTQYF.

The chain combines TRBV28 with TRBJ1-2; D gene uncertain. V was shortened by 1 base and J by 6 bases, with 15 bases between the two germline ends. CDR3 length: 15 residues. The V gene's germline CDR1 is MDHEN and CDR2 SYDVKM. In DNA, the CDR3 is TGTGCCAGCAGTTTATACGCCTTCACAACCGATGGCTACACCTTC. Protein product: CASSLYAFTTDGYTF.

The rearrangement links TRBV27 to TRBJ1-2, with a tentative D call TRBD1 (6 bases). The germline V gene has CDR1 MNHEY and CDR2 SMNVEV (reference sequence). The CDR3 sequence is 16 residues long. The ends were cut back, 5 bases at V and 4 bases at J, with 20 bases in the middle. In DNA, the CDR3 is TGTGCCAGCAGTCCTAACAGGGCCCCGTCCTCCTATGGCTACACCTTC. Its translation is CASSPNRAPSSYGYTF.

This clone turned up a few times. V gene TRBV30 combines with J gene TRBJ1-1, with D tentatively TRBD1 (5 bases). The germline V and J ends were trimmed by 2 bases and 5 bases, with 15 bases remaining between them. Germline V gene lookup returns CDR1 GTSNPN and CDR2 SVGIG (reference sequence). The CDR3 has 14 residues. This CDR3 reads CAWSTGTPKTEAFF. DNA of the CDR3: TGTGCCTGGAGTACCGGGACCCCGAAGACTGAAGCTTTCTTT. Drawing the rest from reference TRBV30 and TRBJ1-1, the complete variable domain is SQTIHQWPATLVQPVGSPLSLECTVEGTSNPNLYWYRQAAGRGLQLLFYSVGIGQISSEVPQNLSASRPQDRQFILSSKKLLLSDSGFYLCAWSTGTPKTEAFFGQGTRLTVV.

V usage is TRBV7-8 and J usage is TRBJ2-7, with D hard to call. The CDR3 contains 12 residues. Between the trimmed V and J ends, which lost 5 bases and 3 bases, there was a span of 8 bases. Germline loops: CDR1 SGHVS, CDR2 FQNEAQ. The DNA for the CDR3 is TGTGCCAGCAGCGTGACAAACTACGAGCAGTACTTC. It translates to CASSVTNYEQYF.

The chain carries TRBV28 and TRBJ2-1; 13 nucleotides line up with TRBD2. The germline V gene has CDR1 MDHEN and CDR2 SYDVKM. This CDR3 spans 15 amino acids. Germline trimming cut 5 bases from V and 7 bases from J; bases unmatched to any gene: 5. The CDR3 nucleotides read TGTGCCAGCAGTCCCGGACTAGCGGGAGCAAATGAGCAGTTCTTC. Translating gives CASSPGLAGANEQFF.

The chain uses TRBV11-1 and TRBJ2-7; D unresolved. CDR3 length: 15 residues. V was clipped by 3 bases and J by 3 bases, with 15 bases between them. Germline V gene lookup returns CDR1 SGHAT and CDR2 FQDESV (reference sequence). For the CDR3, the DNA is TGTGCCAGCAGCTTGGCCGTGGGTGTCGTCTACGAGCAGTACTTC. Translating gives CASSLAVGVVYEQYF.

The V and J genes are TRBV9 and TRBJ1-2; D is unclear. This CDR3 has 17 amino acids. Per the germline V gene, CDR1 is SGDLS and CDR2 is YYNGEE. Trimming pared 0 bases from V and 2 bases from J, leaving 17 bases between. The CDR3 loop is CASSVAWAGDQNYGYTF. As DNA, the CDR3 is TGTGCCAGCAGCGTAGCTTGGGCAGGAGACCAAAACTATGGCTACACCTTC.

This sequence joins TRBV28 and TRBJ1-2, with a tentative D call TRBD1 (5 bases). V lost 6 bases to trimming and J lost 4 bases, with 15 bases between them. Germline V CDR1 and CDR2: MDHEN, SYDVKM. The CDR3 has 14 residues. The CDR3 sequence: CASRGGLGSYGYTF. Here the CDR3 DNA reads TGTGCCAGCAGGGGGGGTTTGGGCTCCTATGGCTACACCTTC.

In the case of this clone: Other DNA sequences in the sample encode the same CDR3. The rearrangement joins TRBV7-2 to TRBJ2-1; 12 bases map to TRBD2. The CDR3 has 16 residues. Germline CDR1 SGHTA, CDR2 FQGNSA. Trimming at V came to 1 base and at J to 4 bases, leaving 2 bases not matched to a gene. The CDR3 bases are TGTGCCAGCAGCTTAGGCGGGACTAGCGGGTACAATGAGCAGTTCTTC. Translating it yields CASSLGGTSGYNEQFF.

Comment on this clone: Additional DNA sequences in this sample encode the identical CDR3. DNA of the CDR3: TGCAGCGTTGAAGATCTCGGGGAGCTGTTTTTT. Protein: CSVEDLGELFF. J is TRBJ2-2 and V is TRBV29-1; D remains unclear. The CDR3 length is 11 residues. Per the germline V gene, CDR1 is SQVTM and CDR2 is ANQGSEA. Trimming shortened V by 0 bases and J by 7 bases, and 3 bases separated the two germline ends.

The chain employs TRBV5-1 and TRBJ1-1; D is perhaps TRBD1 (5 bases). The germline V gene has CDR1 SGHRS and CDR2 YFSETQ. Trimming cost V 5 bases and J 0 bases, with 17 bases left between them. The CDR3 length is 16 residues. The CDR3 sequence: CASSNGDQDLNTEAFF. For the CDR3, the DNA is TGCGCCAGCAGTAATGGGGACCAAGACTTGAACACTGAAGCTTTCTTT.

This clone was observed a handful of times. The rearrangement joins TRBV29-1 to TRBJ1-3; possible D gene TRBD1, 6 bases. Between the trimmed V and J ends, which lost 8 bases and 7 bases, there was a span of 15 bases. Germline V CDR1 and CDR2: SQVTM, ANQGSEA. CDR3 length: 12 amino acids. CDR3 protein: CSTKDRRNTIYF. CDR3 nucleotides: TGCAGCACCAAAGACAGGAGGAACACCATATATTTT. The entire variable domain, with the rest obtained from reference TRBV29-1 and TRBJ1-3, is as follows: SAVISQKPSRDICQRGTSLTIQCQVDSQVTMMFWYRQQPGQSLTLIATANQGSEATYESGFVIDKFPISRPNLTFSTLTVSNMSPEDSSIYLCSTKDRRNTIYFGEGSWLTVV.

The chain combines TRBV29-1 with TRBJ2-2; no reliable D call. V lost 4 bases, J lost 3 bases, and 9 bases lay in between. This CDR3 is 13 amino acids long. In germline, CDR1 is SQVTM, CDR2 ANQGSEA. The CDR3 reads CSVGSGDTGELFF. The CDR3 bases are TGCAGCGTTGGAAGTGGGGACACCGGGGAGCTGTTTTTT.

The chain links TRBV11-3 to TRBJ1-1; D unresolved. The germline V gene has CDR1 SGHNT and CDR2 YENEEA. V lost 0 bases to trimming and J lost 6 bases, with 5 bases between them. The CDR3 runs to 12 residues. CDR3 DNA: TGTGCCAGCAGCTTAGATAGGTCTGAAGCTTTCTTT. Amino acid sequence: CASSLDRSEAFF.

V is TRBV27 and J is TRBJ2-2; D gene ambiguous. The CDR3 has 14 residues. With 4 bases removed from V and 4 bases from J, the gap between germline ends came to 10 bases. CDR1 is MNHEY and CDR2 is SMNVEV in the germline V gene (reference sequence). The CDR3 bases are TGTGCCAGCAGTTCCCGGACCCTCACCGGGGAGCTGTTTTTT. Its translation is CASSSRTLTGELFF.

Comment on this clone: Within the sample, other DNA sequences also encode this same CDR3. The genes are TRBV7-2 and TRBJ1-2; 10 bases map to TRBD1. V dropped 5 bases and J dropped 5; count of bases not matched to a gene: 2. The CDR3 runs to 13 residues. Germline V CDR1 and CDR2: SGHTA, FQGNSA. The CDR3 protein is CASSQGQGYGYTF. CDR3 nucleotides: TGTGCCAGCAGCCAGGGACAGGGGTATGGCTACACCTTC.

This clone appeared a few times. The gene calls are TRBV10-3 and TRBJ1-2; D is ambiguous. Trimming removed 6 bases from V and 5 bases from J, with 10 bases in between. The germline V gene encodes CDR1 ENHRY and CDR2 SYGVKD. This CDR3 has 12 residues. CDR3 coding DNA: TGTGCCATCAGCCCCGACGTATATGGCTACACCTTC. Amino acids: CAISPDVYGYTF.

This clone was detected a few times. The chain combines TRBV5-4 with TRBJ2-5; D gene unclear. CDR1 and CDR2 (germline): SGHNT, YYREEE (reference sequence). This CDR3 contains 12 residues. Deletions cut 3 bases from V and 2 bases from J, with 5 bases between. The CDR3 sequence: CASSWPQETQYF. CDR3 in DNA: TGTGCCAGCAGCTGGCCTCAAGAGACCCAGTACTTC.

This clone was detected a few times. V and J are TRBV11-2 and TRBJ2-7; D possibly corresponds to TRBD2 (5 bases). Germline values: CDR1 SGHAT, CDR2 FQNNGV. V lost 0 bases, J lost 3 bases, and 12 bases lay in between. The CDR3 length is 15 residues. The chain's CDR3 is CASSLETTGFYEQYF. The DNA of the CDR3 is TGTGCCAGCAGCTTAGAGACGACGGGGTTCTACGAGCAGTACTTC.

This chain connects TRBV6-1 to TRBJ2-7; D possibly corresponds to TRBD1 (5 bases). V was shortened by 6 bases and J by 0 bases, with 9 bases between the two germline ends. This CDR3 is built from 13 residues. CDR1 is MNHNS and CDR2 is SASEGT in the germline V gene. CDR3 in DNA: TGTGCCAGCAGGTGGGGCGCCTCCTACGAGCAGTACTTC. Amino acids: CASRWGASYEQYF.

A note on this clone: At the DNA level, this CDR3 is encoded by other sequences in the same sample as well. The chain joins TRBV28 to TRBJ2-1; D is perhaps TRBD2 (6 bases). Trimming removed 9 bases from V and 9 bases from J, with 15 bases in between. The CDR3 is made up of 12 amino acids. The germline gives CDR1 MDHEN, CDR2 SYDVKM. The CDR3 sequence is CASTKVGGEQFF. In nucleotides, the CDR3 is TGTGCCAGTACTAAGGTGGGGGGTGAGCAGTTCTTC.